This is a list of T cell receptor beta chains from one sample in a study of regulatory T cells in long-lasting Graves disease. TCRdb reanalysed the multiplex PCR reads using MiXCR and keeps one entry per CDR3 protein. The data show around 450,000 distinct CDR3 sequences, 14% to 15% seen once. A further study also used this sample, focusing on T cells in Graves' hyperthyroidism and ophthalmopathy.

Sequenced material: peripheral blood mononuclear cells (PBMCs), taken at new diagnosis, from a patient treated with antithyroid drugs. These receptors were collected from a woman younger than 45 with Graves disease. Each CDR3 is given with its conserved first and last residue. Fields, in order: D gene, clone size, V gene, J gene, CDR3 protein, CDR3 DNA. A D gene is named only where the DNA matches it firmly. The listing skips clone size in some rows; elsewhere it reads once, few, many or a size class.

D gene: -
clone size: many
V gene: TRBV11-2
J gene: TRBJ2-1
CDR3 protein: CASSSPTELGQFF
CDR3 DNA: TGTGCCAGCAGCTCGCCGACCGAGCTGGGGCAGTTCTTC

D gene: TRBD2
clone size: many
V gene: TRBV11-2
J gene: TRBJ2-3
CDR3 protein: CASSFGTTDTDTQYF
CDR3 DNA: TGTGCCAGCAGCTTCGGGACTACAGACACAGATACGCAGTATTTT

D gene: TRBD1
clone size: many
V gene: TRBV3-1
J gene: TRBJ1-2
CDR3 protein: CASSRGTAYGYTF
CDR3 DNA: TGTGCCAGCAGCCGGGGGACAGCCTATGGCTACACCTTC

D gene: -
clone size: -
V gene: TRBV9
J gene: TRBJ2-3
CDR3 protein: CASSVGDSGNTDTQYF
CDR3 DNA: TGTGCCAGCAGCGTAGGCGATAGCGGAAACACAGATACGCAGTATTTT

D gene: -
clone size: -
V gene: TRBV20-1
J gene: TRBJ2-3
CDR3 protein: CSAASGTRWDTQYF
CDR3 DNA: TGCAGTGCGGCCTCCGGGACTCGGTGGGATACGCAGTATTTT

D gene: -
clone size: many
V gene: TRBV6-1
J gene: TRBJ2-7
CDR3 protein: CASTWDSYEQYF
CDR3 DNA: TGTGCCAGCACTTGGGACTCCTACGAGCAGTACTTC

D gene: TRBD1
clone size: -
V gene: TRBV19
J gene: TRBJ2-2
CDR3 protein: CASSIDRGRTGELFF
CDR3 DNA: TGTGCCAGTAGTATAGACAGGGGGCGCACCGGGGAGCTGTTTTTT

D gene: -
clone size: -
V gene: TRBV6-1
J gene: TRBJ2-1
CDR3 protein: CASMDYISNEQFF
CDR3 DNA: TGTGCCAGCATGGACTACATTTCGAATGAGCAGTTCTTC

D gene: -
clone size: many
V gene: TRBV20-1
J gene: TRBJ2-7
CDR3 protein: CSARPSSSYEQYF
CDR3 DNA: TGCAGTGCAAGACCATCGAGCTCCTACGAGCAGTACTTC

D gene: TRBD1
clone size: -
V gene: TRBV5-6
J gene: TRBJ2-1
CDR3 protein: CASSFEGAFYNEQFF
CDR3 DNA: TGTGCCAGCAGCTTTGAGGGGGCTTTCTACAATGAGCAGTTCTTC

D gene: -
clone size: few
V gene: TRBV19
J gene: TRBJ1-4
CDR3 protein: CASSPTITNEKLFF
CDR3 DNA: TGTGCCAGTAGTCCGACCATCACTAATGAAAAACTGTTTTTT

D gene: TRBD1
clone size: many
V gene: TRBV11-2
J gene: TRBJ2-5
CDR3 protein: CASGRDSQETQYF
CDR3 DNA: TGTGCCAGCGGCCGGGACAGCCAAGAGACCCAGTACTTC

D gene: -
clone size: once
V gene: TRBV20-1
J gene: TRBJ1-5
CDR3 protein: CSARDRGGTGNQPQHF
CDR3 DNA: TGCAGTGCTAGAGATCGAGGAGGGACGGGCAATCAGCCCCAGCATTTT

D gene: -
clone size: few
V gene: TRBV29-1
J gene: TRBJ1-1
CDR3 protein: CSVAGVGFRNPEAFF
CDR3 DNA: TGCAGCGTTGCGGGGGTTGGTTTCCGAAATCCTGAAGCTTTCTTT

D gene: TRBD1
clone size: -
V gene: TRBV20-1
J gene: TRBJ2-2
CDR3 protein: CSARSPGQGPPSNTGELFF
CDR3 DNA: TGCAGTGCTAGGTCCCCGGGACAGGGTCCGCCTTCGAACACCGGGGAGCTGTTTTTT

D gene: -
clone size: many
V gene: TRBV20-1
J gene: TRBJ1-1
CDR3 protein: CSGADTDTEAFF
CDR3 DNA: TGCAGTGGGGCGGACACCGACACTGAAGCTTTCTTT

D gene: -
clone size: many
V gene: TRBV7-9
J gene: TRBJ2-7
CDR3 protein: CASSLTGSREQYF
CDR3 DNA: TGTGCCAGCAGCCTAACAGGGAGTAGGGAGCAGTACTTC

D gene: -
clone size: many
V gene: TRBV12-3/TRBV12-4
J gene: TRBJ1-2
CDR3 protein: CASSLTWPFTGYTF
CDR3 DNA: TGTGCCAGCAGTTTAACTTGGCCCTTTACCGGCTACACCTTC

D gene: -
clone size: many
V gene: TRBV7-9
J gene: TRBJ2-1
CDR3 protein: CASSLVTGARGDEQFF
CDR3 DNA: TGTGCCAGCAGCTTGGTTACTGGGGCCAGAGGCGATGAGCAGTTCTTC

D gene: -
clone size: -
V gene: TRBV20-1
J gene: TRBJ1-5
CDR3 protein: CSARVTGPGNQSQHF
CDR3 DNA: TGCAGTGCTAGAGTGACAGGTCCTGGGAATCAGTCCCAGCATTTT

D gene: TRBD2
clone size: -
V gene: TRBV4-1
J gene: TRBJ2-1
CDR3 protein: CASSQETSGANYEQFF
CDR3 DNA: TGCGCCAGCAGCCAAGAGACTAGCGGGGCCAACTACGAGCAGTTCTTC

D gene: TRBD2
clone size: many
V gene: TRBV2
J gene: TRBJ2-2
CDR3 protein: CASSPQGLATGELFF
CDR3 DNA: TGTGCCAGCAGCCCTCAGGGACTAGCGACCGGGGAGCTGTTTTTT

D gene: TRBD1
clone size: few
V gene: TRBV5-1
J gene: TRBJ1-4
CDR3 protein: CASSSGTGNLNEKLFF
CDR3 DNA: TGCGCCAGCAGCTCAGGGACAGGGAACCTTAATGAAAAACTGTTTTTT

D gene: -
clone size: few
V gene: TRBV20-1
J gene: TRBJ2-2
CDR3 protein: CSAPQGDVTGELFF
CDR3 DNA: TGCAGTGCTCCGCAGGGTGATGTCACCGGGGAGCTGTTTTTT

D gene: TRBD1
clone size: once
V gene: TRBV7-2
J gene: TRBJ1-1
CDR3 protein: CASSPQGQRNTEAFF
CDR3 DNA: TGTGCCAGCAGTCCCCAGGGACAGAGGAACACTGAAGCTTTCTTT

D gene: -
clone size: many
V gene: TRBV13
J gene: TRBJ2-3
CDR3 protein: CASSFYHTDTQYF
CDR3 DNA: TGTGCCAGCAGCTTCTATCACACAGATACGCAGTATTTT

D gene: -
clone size: many
V gene: TRBV3-1
J gene: TRBJ2-1
CDR3 protein: CASSQAQRVNEQFF
CDR3 DNA: TGTGCCAGCAGCCAAGCGCAAAGGGTGAATGAGCAGTTCTTC

D gene: TRBD1
clone size: many
V gene: TRBV14
J gene: TRBJ2-1
CDR3 protein: CASSQRQGLDNEQFF
CDR3 DNA: TGTGCCAGCAGCCAACGACAGGGCTTGGACAATGAGCAGTTCTTC

D gene: TRBD2
clone size: many
V gene: TRBV12-3/TRBV12-4
J gene: TRBJ2-2
CDR3 protein: CASSGTSGRDTGELFF
CDR3 DNA: TGTGCCAGCAGTGGCACTAGCGGGAGGGACACCGGGGAGCTGTTTTTT

D gene: TRBD1
clone size: -
V gene: TRBV20-1
J gene: TRBJ1-2
CDR3 protein: CSARSSGTEKGGYTF
CDR3 DNA: TGCAGTGCTAGGTCCTCCGGGACAGAAAAGGGCGGCTACACCTTC

D gene: -
clone size: -
V gene: TRBV3-1
J gene: TRBJ2-4
CDR3 protein: CASSQSGLRMAKNIQYF
CDR3 DNA: TGTGCCAGCAGCCAATCCGGTCTTAGGATGGCCAAAAACATTCAGTACTTC

D gene: TRBD2
clone size: few
V gene: TRBV5-6
J gene: TRBJ2-3
CDR3 protein: CASRPRKREVLYTQYF
CDR3 DNA: TGTGCCAGCAGACCTCGAAAGCGGGAGGTATTATATACGCAGTATTTT

D gene: TRBD2
clone size: few
V gene: TRBV6-1
J gene: TRBJ2-4
CDR3 protein: CASSEGGLAGGGGAKNIQYF
CDR3 DNA: TGTGCCAGCAGTGAAGGAGGACTAGCGGGAGGAGGTGGGGCCAAAAACATTCAGTACTTC

D gene: -
clone size: -
V gene: TRBV24-1
J gene: TRBJ1-1
CDR3 protein: CATSDPKTGFTEAFF
CDR3 DNA: TGTGCCACCAGTGACCCGAAGACAGGTTTTACTGAAGCTTTCTTT

D gene: -
clone size: -
V gene: TRBV20-1
J gene: TRBJ2-3
CDR3 protein: CSASPRQTTDTQYF
CDR3 DNA: TGCAGTGCTAGTCCCCGGCAAACCACAGATACGCAGTATTTT

D gene: TRBD2
clone size: -
V gene: TRBV2
J gene: TRBJ2-1
CDR3 protein: CASPTGGLAGPSSYNERFF
CDR3 DNA: TGTGCCAGCCCGACCGGGGGACTAGCGGGACCCAGCTCCTACAATGAGCGGTTCTTC

D gene: -
clone size: few
V gene: TRBV27
J gene: TRBJ1-4
CDR3 protein: CASSFTNEKLFF
CDR3 DNA: TGTGCCAGCAGTTTTACAAATGAAAAACTGTTTTTT

D gene: -
clone size: few
V gene: TRBV7-9
J gene: TRBJ2-7
CDR3 protein: CASSLFSDEQYF
CDR3 DNA: TGTGCCAGCAGCTTATTTTCTGACGAGCAGTACTTC

D gene: TRBD1
clone size: -
V gene: TRBV20-1
J gene: TRBJ2-1
CDR3 protein: CSAPRTGGQFF
CDR3 DNA: TGCAGTGCGCCCAGGACAGGCGGCCAGTTCTTC

D gene: -
clone size: many
V gene: TRBV2
J gene: TRBJ2-7
CDR3 protein: CASSPPNGYEQYF
CDR3 DNA: TGTGCCAGCAGTCCTCCGAACGGCTACGAGCAGTACTTC

D gene: TRBD2
clone size: -
V gene: TRBV6-1
J gene: TRBJ2-3
CDR3 protein: CASGLETVTDTQYF
CDR3 DNA: TGTGCCAGCGGACTAGAAACCGTCACAGATACGCAGTATTTT

D gene: -
clone size: -
V gene: TRBV27
J gene: TRBJ1-3
CDR3 protein: CASSQDNRAGNTIYF
CDR3 DNA: TGTGCCAGCAGTCAGGATAACAGGGCTGGAAACACCATATATTTT